A single sample is the source of the 5 T cell receptor beta chains below, sequenced in a study of blood T cell repertoires in COVID-19. Only in-frame clones appear in the TCRdb table, and some are missing; sequencing was by immunoSEQ multiplex PCR. This table holds 50,000 or so clones, over 85% found once. The sequencing sample was made of peripheral blood. The receptors come from a man aged 80 or over with acute or convalescent COVID-19.

This chain joins TRBV30 and TRBJ1-1; D perhaps matches TRBD1 (5 bases). V was pared by 4 bases and J by 7 bases, with 28 bases between. This CDR3 comprises 17 residues. Germline V gene data show CDR1 as GTSNPN and CDR2 as SVGIG (reference sequence). As DNA, the CDR3 is TGTGCCTGGACCCTAATGGGCCAGGGCGTCCCCGGCGGTGAAGCTTTCTTT. This translates into CAWTLMGQGVPGGEAFF.

CDR3 region: CSASRDINPSEQYF. In nucleotides, the CDR3 is TGCAGCGCGTCCCGGGACATTAACCCCAGCGAGCAGTACTTC. V and J are TRBV29-1 and TRBJ2-7; a possible D gene is TRBD1 (6 bases). This CDR3 has 14 amino acids. V was pared by 7 bases and J by 6 bases, with 22 bases between. Germline CDR1 SQVTM, CDR2 ANQGSEA.

The DNA for the CDR3 is TGCGCCAGCAGCTCCAGGGATTACGGAAAACTGTTTTTT. This translates into CASSSRDYGKLFF. The rearrangement links TRBV10-2 to TRBJ1-4; possible D gene TRBD1, 5 bases. CDR1 and CDR2 (germline): WSHSY, SAAADI. This CDR3 is 13 amino acids long. The germline V and J ends were trimmed by 6 bases and 10 bases, with 15 bases remaining between them.

This rearrangement joins TRBV7-3 to TRBJ2-1; TRBD2 is a possible D gene (6 bases). Trimming pared 5 bases from V and 7 bases from J, leaving 18 bases between. CDR1 is SGHTA, CDR2 FQGTGA, per germline. The CDR3 contains 15 residues. The CDR3, as DNA: TGTGCCAGCAGCCCTGGCATCCTCGCGGGAAATGAGCAGTTCTTC. It codes for CASSPGILAGNEQFF.

This clone was seen a single time. This chain joins TRBV19 and TRBJ2-5; 14 nucleotides line up with TRBD2. This CDR3 has 16 residues. Germline V gives CDR1 LNHDA, CDR2 SQIVND (reference sequence). V dropped 4 bases and J dropped 5; count of bases not matched to a gene: 6. The CDR3 DNA reads TGTGCCAGTAGTAGAGGGACTAGCGGGAGCAAGGAGACCCAGTACTTC. Encoded protein: CASSRGTSGSKETQYF.